This TCR beta chain was recovered during a study of human T cells and chemical hapten exposure. Time point of the sample: patch test 2, 6 weeks after DPC sensitization. Described treatment: therapeutic diphenylcyclopropenone sensitization with weekly scalp DPC. As originally analysed: A per-sample median of 95,638 TCRs was observed, with a range of about 20,000 to 690,600. TCRdb processed the RACE reads anew with MiXCR; each CDR3 protein has one entry. TCRdb, not the authors, supplied the V and J calls. The sample yields around 99,000 distinct CDR3 sequences, about a tenth seen once. Notes on the study in general: Those TCRs sitting above 1 in 1000 frequency stayed the same with DPC sensitization.

A note on this clonotype: Its antigen remains unknown.

CDR1 and CDR2 (germline): SGHVS, FNYEAQ. V was trimmed by 0 bases and J by 5 bases, leaving 11 bases between them. The CDR3 is 14 residues long. Specimen: whole blood, collected in connection with sensitization to the hapten diphenylcyclopropenone (DPC). The V call is TRBV7-6, the J call TRBJ2-7; maybe TRBD1 (6 bases). The clonotype originates from a woman between 35 and 50 years old with alopecia areata. Some clones in this sample may be carry-over from other donors' samples. In DNA form, the CDR3 reads TGTGCCAGCAGCTTAGCGGGGGCCCAGGACGAGCAGTACTTC. Translation: CASSLAGAQDEQYF.